One and the same sample provided the 13 T cell receptor beta chains below, sequenced in a study of cytomegalovirus exposure and HLA in healthy donors. The PCR used 60 Vbeta and 13 Jbeta primers. Assay: immunoSEQ multiplex PCR; the TCRdb copy retains only in-frame clones and omits some. The sample records tens of thousands of clones, approximately 88% being singletons. The sequenced material came from PBMCs. These receptors all come from a man between 18 and 29 years old in good health and CMV-seronegative.

The chain uses TRBV19 and TRBJ1-5; D remains ambiguous. CDR3 length equals 17 residues. The ends were cut back, 1 base at V and 0 bases at J, with 13 bases in the middle. Germline V lookup: CDR1 LNHDA, CDR2 SQIVND (reference sequence). CDR3 amino acids: CASSIVAGAASNQPQHF. DNA for the CDR3: TGTGCCAGTAGTATAGTCGCCGGCGCGGCTAGCAATCAGCCCCAGCATTTT.

The CDR3 is CASSPSWGQRTYEQYF. CDR3 sequence (DNA): TGTGCCAGCAGCCCAAGTTGGGGACAGAGGACCTACGAGCAGTACTTC. This sequence joins TRBV27 and TRBJ2-7; 7 bases align to TRBD1. Germline values: CDR1 MNHEY, CDR2 SMNVEV (reference sequence). CDR3 length equals 16 residues. The J segment lost 2 bases and the V segment lost 6 bases, leaving 13 bases of the junction unmatched.

Here the CDR3 DNA reads TGTGCCAGCAGCTTAGACTACACAGATACGCAGTATTTT. Translated, it gives CASSLDYTDTQYF. This chain links TRBV7-2 with TRBJ2-3, with D hard to call. V lost 1 base and J lost 2, with 4 bases in between. The CDR3 sequence is 13 residues long. CDR1 and CDR2 (germline): SGHTA, FQGNSA.

This chain connects TRBV7-2 to TRBJ1-2; 7 bases map to TRBD1. V was pared by 6 bases and J by 7 bases, with 8 bases of the junction left unmatched. The CDR3 has 13 residues. The germline CDR1 and CDR2 sequences are SGHTA and FQGNSA. The CDR3 loop reads CASRETGFRGYTF. Written as DNA, the CDR3 is TGTGCCAGCAGGGAGACAGGGTTTCGTGGCTACACCTTC.

Only one count was recorded for this clone. This chain uses TRBV30 with TRBJ2-7; the match to TRBD2 covers 7 bases. The CDR3 loop spans 13 amino acids. Per germline, CDR1 GTSNPN and CDR2 SVGIG (reference sequence). The trim removed 7 bases at V and 6 bases at J, leaving 12 bases unmatched. Written as DNA, the CDR3 is TGTGCCTATAGTCTAGCGGAGGATGGCGAGCAGTACTTC. Protein sequence: CAYSLAEDGEQYF.

In this sample, this clone turned up a few times. The V call is TRBV6-5, the J call TRBJ2-2; 7 positions match TRBD2. This CDR3 has 15 amino acids. J gave up 1 base and V 11 bases, and 10 bases lay outside the gene matches. Germline lookup yields CDR1 MNHEY and CDR2 SVGAGI. CDR3 region: CAVGGRDENTGELFF. In DNA form, the CDR3 reads TGTGCCGTTGGCGGGAGAGACGAGAACACCGGGGAGCTGTTTTTT.

This clone showed up just once. The chain is built from TRBV7-2 and TRBJ1-2, with a possible D match to TRBD1 (6 bases). The germline gives CDR1 SGHTA, CDR2 FQGNSA. CDR3 length equals 14 residues. The V end was cut by 1 base, the J end by 8 bases, with 14 bases between. In nucleotides, the CDR3 is TGTGCCAGCAGCTTAGTGGGGGGGGCGCGCGGCTACACCTTC. Encoded protein: CASSLVGGARGYTF.

This clone was seen just once. The chain combines TRBV4-3 with TRBJ2-1; 8 bases map to TRBD1. The V segment lost 0 bases and the J segment 2 bases; nucleotides outside the gene matches: 9. Germline V gene sequence: CDR1 LGHNA, CDR2 YSLEER. The CDR3 extends over 18 amino acids. This CDR3 reads CASSQDPPGGAAYNEQFF. The CDR3 coding sequence is TGCGCCAGCAGCCAAGATCCCCCAGGGGGCGCAGCCTACAATGAGCAGTTCTTC.

The chain is built from TRBV4-1 and TRBJ2-5; 10 positions agree with TRBD2. CDR1 MGHRA and CDR2 YSYEKL come from the germline V gene. The CDR3 loop spans 18 amino acids. V was pared by 0 bases and J by 4 bases, with 11 bases of the junction left unmatched. CDR3 amino acids: CASSQDLAGEPVGETQYF. CDR3 sequence (DNA): TGCGCCAGCAGCCAAGATCTAGCGGGAGAGCCGGTAGGAGAGACCCAGTACTTC.

Turning to this clone: At one of its ends the junction is not consistent with the germline gene, which may arise from a read error. The chain carries TRBV7-9 and TRBJ1-1; 9 positions agree with TRBD1. The CDR3 is made up of 12 amino acids. The germline V gene has CDR1 SEHNR and CDR2 FQNEAQ (reference sequence). The CDR3 region is CSSRQGGTEAFF. CDR3 nucleotide sequence: TGTTCCAGCCGACAGGGGGGCACTGAAGCTTTCTTT.

The CDR3, as DNA: TGTGCCAGCAGCTGGGAGGGGAGCAATGAGCAGTTCTTC. Its protein is CASSWEGSNEQFF. The chain recombines TRBV5-6 with TRBJ2-1; 7 bases agree with TRBD2. J gave up 6 bases and V 3 bases, and 3 bases lay outside the gene matches. The germline gives CDR1 SGHDT, CDR2 YYEEEE. The CDR3 totals 13 residues.

CDR3 amino acids: CASTVSGTSTDTQYF. In DNA, the CDR3 is TGTGCCAGCACCGTTAGCGGAACTAGCACAGATACGCAGTATTTT. The rearrangement joins TRBV9 to TRBJ2-3; the D gene is possibly TRBD2 (6 bases). V lost 6 bases and J lost 0, with 14 bases in between. The CDR3 runs 15 residues. Germline values: CDR1 SGDLS, CDR2 YYNGEE.

The chain combines TRBV2 with TRBJ2-5; D unclear. The CDR3 length is 14 residues. V was clipped by 2 bases and J by 6 bases, with 13 bases between them. CDR1 is SNHLY and CDR2 is FYNNEI in the germline V gene. The CDR3 reads CASSELAAPKTQYF. CDR3 sequence (DNA): TGTGCCAGCAGTGAACTGGCCGCCCCGAAGACCCAGTACTTC. Looking up the rest from reference TRBV2 and TRBJ2-5 gives the full variable domain: EPEVTQTPSHQVTQMGQEVILRCVPISNHLYFYWYRQILGQKVEFLVSFYNNEISEKSEIFDDQFSVERPDGSNFTLKIRSTKLEDSAMYFCASSELAAPKTQYFGPGTRLLVL.